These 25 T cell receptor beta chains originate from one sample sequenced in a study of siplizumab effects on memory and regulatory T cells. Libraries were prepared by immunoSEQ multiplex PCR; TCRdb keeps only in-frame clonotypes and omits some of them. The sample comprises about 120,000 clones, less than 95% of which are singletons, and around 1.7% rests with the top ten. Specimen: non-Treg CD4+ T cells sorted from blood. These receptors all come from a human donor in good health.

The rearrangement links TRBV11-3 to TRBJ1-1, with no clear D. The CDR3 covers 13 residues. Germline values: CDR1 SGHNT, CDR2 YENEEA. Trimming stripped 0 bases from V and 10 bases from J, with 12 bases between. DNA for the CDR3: TGTGCCAGCAGCTTAGAGTTAGGGTCGGCAGCTTTCTTT. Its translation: CASSLELGSAAFF.

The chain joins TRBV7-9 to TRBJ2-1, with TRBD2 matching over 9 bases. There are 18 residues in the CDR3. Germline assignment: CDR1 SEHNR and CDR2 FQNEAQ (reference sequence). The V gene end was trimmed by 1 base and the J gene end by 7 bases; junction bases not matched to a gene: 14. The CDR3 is CASSLGSLAGHKGNEQFF. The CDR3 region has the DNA TGTGCCAGCAGCTTAGGAAGTCTAGCGGGGCACAAAGGGAATGAGCAGTTCTTC.

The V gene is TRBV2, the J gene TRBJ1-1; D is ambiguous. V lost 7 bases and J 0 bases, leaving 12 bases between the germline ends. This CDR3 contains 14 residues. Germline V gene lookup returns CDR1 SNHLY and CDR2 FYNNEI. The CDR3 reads CASKAGGLNTEAFF. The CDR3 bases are TGTGCCAGCAAGGCGGGCGGACTGAACACTGAAGCTTTCTTT.

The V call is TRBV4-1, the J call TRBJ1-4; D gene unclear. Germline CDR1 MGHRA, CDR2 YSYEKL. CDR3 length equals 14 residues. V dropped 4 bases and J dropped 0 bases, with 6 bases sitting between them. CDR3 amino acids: CASSPSATNEKLFF. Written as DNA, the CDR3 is TGCGCCAGCAGCCCGTCTGCAACTAATGAAAAACTGTTTTTT.

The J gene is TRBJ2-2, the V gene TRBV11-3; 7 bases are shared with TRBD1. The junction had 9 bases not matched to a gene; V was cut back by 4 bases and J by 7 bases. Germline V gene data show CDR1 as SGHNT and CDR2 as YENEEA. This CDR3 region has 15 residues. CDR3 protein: CASSSRQGSGGELFF. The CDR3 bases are TGTGCCAGCAGCTCCCGACAGGGAAGTGGCGGGGAGCTGTTTTTT. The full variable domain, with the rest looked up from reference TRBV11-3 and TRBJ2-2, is EAGVVQSPRYKIIEKKQPVAFWCNPISGHNTLYWYLQNLGQGPELLIRYENEEAVDDSQLPKDRFSAERLKGVDSTLKIQPAELGDSAVYLCASSSRQGSGGELFFGEGSRLTVL.

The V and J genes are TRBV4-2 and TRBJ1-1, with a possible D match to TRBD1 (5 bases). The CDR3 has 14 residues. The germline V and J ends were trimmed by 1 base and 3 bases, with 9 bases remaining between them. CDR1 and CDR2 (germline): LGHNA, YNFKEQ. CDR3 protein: CASSQAWGYTEAFF. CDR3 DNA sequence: TGTGCCAGCAGCCAAGCGTGGGGGTACACTGAAGCTTTCTTT.

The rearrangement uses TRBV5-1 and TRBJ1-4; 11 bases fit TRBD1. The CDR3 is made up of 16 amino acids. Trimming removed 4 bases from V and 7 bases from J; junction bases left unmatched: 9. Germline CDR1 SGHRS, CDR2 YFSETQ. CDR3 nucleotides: TGCGCCAGCAGCCCAGGACAGGGGGCCTTTAGTGAAAAACTGTTTTTT. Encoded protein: CASSPGQGAFSEKLFF.

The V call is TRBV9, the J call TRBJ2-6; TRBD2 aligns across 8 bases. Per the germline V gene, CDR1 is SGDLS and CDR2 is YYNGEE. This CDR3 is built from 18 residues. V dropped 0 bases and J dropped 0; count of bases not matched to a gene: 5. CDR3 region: CASSVEQRGSSGANVLTF. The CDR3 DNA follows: TGTGCCAGCAGCGTAGAACAGCGGGGGAGCTCTGGGGCCAACGTCCTGACTTTC.

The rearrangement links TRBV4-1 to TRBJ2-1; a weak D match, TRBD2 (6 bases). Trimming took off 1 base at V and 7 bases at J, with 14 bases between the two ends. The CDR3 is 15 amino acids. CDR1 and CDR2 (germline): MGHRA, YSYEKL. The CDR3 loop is CASSQVGLARNEQFF. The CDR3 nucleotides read TGCGCCAGCAGCCAAGTGGGGCTAGCGAGGAATGAGCAGTTCTTC.

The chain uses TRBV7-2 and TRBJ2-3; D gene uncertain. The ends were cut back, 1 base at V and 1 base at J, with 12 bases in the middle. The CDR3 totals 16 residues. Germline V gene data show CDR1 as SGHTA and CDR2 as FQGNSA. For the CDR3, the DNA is TGTGCCAGCAGCTTAGGGGCTTCAAGCCGCACAGATACGCAGTATTTT. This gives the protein CASSLGASSRTDTQYF.

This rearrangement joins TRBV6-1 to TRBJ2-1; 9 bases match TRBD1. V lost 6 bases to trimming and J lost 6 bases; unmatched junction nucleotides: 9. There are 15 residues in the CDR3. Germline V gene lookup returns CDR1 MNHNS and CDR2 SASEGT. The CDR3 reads CASRPGTGRLNEQFF. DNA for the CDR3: TGTGCCAGCAGACCCGGGACAGGGCGTCTCAATGAGCAGTTCTTC.

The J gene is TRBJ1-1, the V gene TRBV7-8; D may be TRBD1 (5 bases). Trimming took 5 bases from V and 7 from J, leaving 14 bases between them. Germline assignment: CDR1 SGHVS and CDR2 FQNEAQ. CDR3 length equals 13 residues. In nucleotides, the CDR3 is TGTGCCAGCAGCCGAAGGAAGACAGTTGAAGCTTTCTTT. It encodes CASSRRKTVEAFF.

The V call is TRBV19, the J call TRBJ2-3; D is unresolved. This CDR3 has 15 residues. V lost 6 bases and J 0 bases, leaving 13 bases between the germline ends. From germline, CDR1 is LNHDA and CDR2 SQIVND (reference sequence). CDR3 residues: CASRGSQLSTDTQYF. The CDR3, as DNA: TGTGCCAGTAGGGGATCACAACTTAGCACAGATACGCAGTATTTT.

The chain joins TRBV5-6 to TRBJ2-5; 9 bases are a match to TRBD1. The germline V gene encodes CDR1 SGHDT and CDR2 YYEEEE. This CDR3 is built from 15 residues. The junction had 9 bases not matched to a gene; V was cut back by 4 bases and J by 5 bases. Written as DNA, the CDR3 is TGTGCCAGCAGCCAAACAGGGGGCAGTGGGGAGACCCAGTACTTC. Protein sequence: CASSQTGGSGETQYF.

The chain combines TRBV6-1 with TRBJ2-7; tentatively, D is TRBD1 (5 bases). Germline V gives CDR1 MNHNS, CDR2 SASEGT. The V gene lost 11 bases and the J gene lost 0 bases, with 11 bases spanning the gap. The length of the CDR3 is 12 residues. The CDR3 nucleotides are TGTGCCTCTGGGGCGCCCTCCTACGAGCAGTACTTC. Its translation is CASGAPSYEQYF.

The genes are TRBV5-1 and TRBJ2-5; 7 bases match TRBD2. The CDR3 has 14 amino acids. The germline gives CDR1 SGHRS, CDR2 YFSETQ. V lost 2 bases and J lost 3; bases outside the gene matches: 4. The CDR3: CASSLSLAEETQYF. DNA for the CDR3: TGCGCCAGCAGCTTAAGTCTAGCGGAAGAGACCCAGTACTTC. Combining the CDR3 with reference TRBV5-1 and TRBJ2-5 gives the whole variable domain KAGVTQTPRYLIKTRGQQVTLSCSPISGHRSVSWYQQTPGQGLQFLFEYFSETQRNKGNFPGRFSGRQFSNSRSEMNVSTLELGDSALYLCASSLSLAEETQYFGPGTRLLVL.

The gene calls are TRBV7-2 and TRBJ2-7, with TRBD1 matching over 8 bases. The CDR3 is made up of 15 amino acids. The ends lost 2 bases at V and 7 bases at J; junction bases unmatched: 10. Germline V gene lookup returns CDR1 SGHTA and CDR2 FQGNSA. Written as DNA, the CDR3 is TGTGCCAGCAGCTTACAGGGACAGGCGCTGGGGGAGCAGTACTTC. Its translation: CASSLQGQALGEQYF.

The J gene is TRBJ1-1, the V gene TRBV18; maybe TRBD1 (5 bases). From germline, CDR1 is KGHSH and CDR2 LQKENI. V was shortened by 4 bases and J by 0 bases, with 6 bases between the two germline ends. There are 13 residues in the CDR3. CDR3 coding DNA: TGTGCCAGCTCACGGGGGATGAACACTGAAGCTTTCTTT. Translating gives CASSRGMNTEAFF.

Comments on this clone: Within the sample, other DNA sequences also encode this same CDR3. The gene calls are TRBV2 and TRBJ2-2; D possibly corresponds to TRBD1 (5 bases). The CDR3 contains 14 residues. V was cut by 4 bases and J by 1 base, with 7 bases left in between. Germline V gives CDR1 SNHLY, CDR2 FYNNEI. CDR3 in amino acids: CASSGQGNTGELFF. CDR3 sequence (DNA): TGTGCCAGCAGTGGGCAGGGGAACACCGGGGAGCTGTTTTTT.

This CDR3 reads CASSILLGDYGYTF. The DNA of the CDR3 is TGTGCCAGTAGTATTTTGCTGGGGGACTATGGCTACACCTTC. The chain has TRBV19 and TRBJ1-2; TRBD1 is a possible D gene (5 bases). Germline CDR1 and CDR2: LNHDA and SQIVND (reference sequence). The V gene lost 3 bases and the J gene lost 3 bases, with 11 bases spanning the gap. This CDR3 is built from 14 residues.

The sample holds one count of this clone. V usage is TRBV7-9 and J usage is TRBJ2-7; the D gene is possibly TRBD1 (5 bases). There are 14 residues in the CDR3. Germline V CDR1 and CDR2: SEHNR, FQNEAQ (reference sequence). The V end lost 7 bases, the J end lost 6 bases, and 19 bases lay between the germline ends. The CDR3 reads CASTPIGQGAEQYF. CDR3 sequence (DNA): TGTGCCAGCACCCCCATCGGGCAGGGTGCCGAGCAGTACTTC.

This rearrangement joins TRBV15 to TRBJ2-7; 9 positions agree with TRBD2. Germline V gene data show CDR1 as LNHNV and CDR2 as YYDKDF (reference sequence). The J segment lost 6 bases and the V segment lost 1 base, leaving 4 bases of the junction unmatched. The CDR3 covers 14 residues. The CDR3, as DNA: TGTGCCACCAGCAGAGGGCTAGCGGGATTCGAGCAGTACTTC. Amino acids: CATSRGLAGFEQYF.

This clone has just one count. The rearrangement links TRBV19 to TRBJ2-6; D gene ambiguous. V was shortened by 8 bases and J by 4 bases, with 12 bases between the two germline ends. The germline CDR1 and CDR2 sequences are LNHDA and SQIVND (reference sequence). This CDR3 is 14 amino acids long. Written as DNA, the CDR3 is TGTGCCAGTCAAGCAGTTGTCGGGGCCAACGTCCTGACTTTC. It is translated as CASQAVVGANVLTF.

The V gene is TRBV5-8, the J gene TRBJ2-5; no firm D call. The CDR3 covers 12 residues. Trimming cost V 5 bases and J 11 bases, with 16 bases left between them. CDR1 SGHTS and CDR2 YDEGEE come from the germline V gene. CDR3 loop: CASRTVGSQQYF. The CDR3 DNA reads TGTGCCAGCAGGACGGTTGGAAGTCAGCAGTACTTC. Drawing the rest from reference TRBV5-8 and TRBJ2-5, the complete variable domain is EAGVTQSPTHLIKTRGQQATLRCSPISGHTSVYWYQQALGLGLQFLLWYDEGEERNRGNFPPRFSGRQFPNYSSELNVNALELEDSALYLCASRTVGSQQYFGPGTRLLVL.

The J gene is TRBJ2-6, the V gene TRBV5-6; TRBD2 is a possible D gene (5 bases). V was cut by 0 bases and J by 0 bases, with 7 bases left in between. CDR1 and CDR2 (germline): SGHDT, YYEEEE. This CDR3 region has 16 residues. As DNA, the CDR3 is TGTGCCAGCAGCTTGGTACGGGACTCTGGGGCCAACGTCCTGACTTTC. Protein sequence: CASSLVRDSGANVLTF. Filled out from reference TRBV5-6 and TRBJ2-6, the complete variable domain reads DAGVTQSPTHLIKTRGQQVTLRCSPKSGHDTVSWYQQALGQGPQFIFQYYEEEERQRGNFPDRFSGHQFPNYSSELNVNALLLGDSALYLCASSLVRDSGANVLTFGAGSRLTVL.